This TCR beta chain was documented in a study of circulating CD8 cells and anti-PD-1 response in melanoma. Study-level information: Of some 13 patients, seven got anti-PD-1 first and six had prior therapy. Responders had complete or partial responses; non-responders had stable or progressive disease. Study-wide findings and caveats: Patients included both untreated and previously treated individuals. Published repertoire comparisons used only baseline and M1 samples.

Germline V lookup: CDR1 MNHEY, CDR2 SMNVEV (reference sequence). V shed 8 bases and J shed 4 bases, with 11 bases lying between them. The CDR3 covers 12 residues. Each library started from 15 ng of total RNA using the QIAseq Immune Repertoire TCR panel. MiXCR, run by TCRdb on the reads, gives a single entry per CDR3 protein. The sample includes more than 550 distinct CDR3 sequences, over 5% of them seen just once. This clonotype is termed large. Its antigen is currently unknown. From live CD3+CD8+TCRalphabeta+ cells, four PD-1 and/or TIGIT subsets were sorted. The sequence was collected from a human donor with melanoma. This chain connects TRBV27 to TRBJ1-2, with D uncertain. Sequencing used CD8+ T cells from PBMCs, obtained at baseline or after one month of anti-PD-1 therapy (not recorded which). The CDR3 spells CASGDMGYGYTF. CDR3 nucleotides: TGTGCCAGCGGCGACATGGGCTATGGCTACACCTTC.